What follows describes a single T cell receptor (beta chain). The sample is drawn from a study of blood T cells in healthy people across ages. It was with a sample-barcoded 5' primer and a J-beta primer mix that a second PCR of roughly 7 to 12 cycles was run. TCRdb recomputed calls from the 5' RACE reads with MiXCR, one row per CDR3 protein. Of hundreds of thousands of distinct CDR3 sequences listed, approximately 35% are singletons. Germline V gene sequence: CDR1 LGHDT, CDR2 YNNKEL (reference sequence). Trimming took 1 base from V and 8 from J, leaving 9 bases between them. CDR3 length: 14 residues. The chain links TRBV3-1 to TRBJ1-6, with a weak D call TRBD1 (5 bases). The sequenced sample consisted of blood. This receptor was identified in a man aged 18 to 29 in good health. The CDR3 nucleotides read TGTGCCAGCAGCCAAGGTCTCAGGGATTCACCCCTCCACTTT. This translates into CASSQGLRDSPLHF.